Here is one TCR beta chain with its context. This clonotype was picked up many times. Its target antigen remains unknown. No much larger clone is present one base from it, and per-base qualities are unavailable. The sample is drawn from a study of T-cell memory formation after mild COVID-19 (dated by TCRdb to the early 2020s). At the level of the whole study: TCR sequence clusters from the two donors were largely donor specific. Two young, previously healthy adult volunteers made up the cohort, one male and one female. Longitudinal TCRalpha and TCRbeta repertoire sequencing tracked T-cell clones expanding and contracting after mild COVID-19 in a couple of donors. Results and caveats for the whole study, not just this receptor: Clones contracting from day 15 to 85 had balanced CD4/CD8 phenotypes, while a second wave expanding from day 15 to 37 was biased towards CD4+. Contracting CD4+ clones appeared mostly in the CM and EM memory subsets, whereas CD8+ clones were enriched in EMRA. SARS-CoV-2 specificity of the second-wave clones peaking on day 37 was not confirmed. Some responding clones were found in pre-infection memory, which suggests that pre-existing cross-reactive memory T cells took part in the SARS-CoV-2 response. The study covered only a couple of mild cases, and larger cohorts including severe cases with pre-infection samples were considered necessary.

Sequencing took place on an Illumina NovaSeq 6000. cDNA libraries for TCRalpha and TCRbeta were prepared by 5'RACE using constant-segment primers, with sample barcodes and unique molecular identifiers added. Trizol reagent was used to extract RNA from every sample. Libraries were amplified in two PCR steps, with a second sample barcode and Illumina TruSeq adapters added in the second step. Sequencing of libraries was performed on an Illumina NovaSeq with 2 x 150 bp paired-end reads. As for the authors' bioinformatics: Demultiplexing of reads and collapsing into UMI-guided consensus sequences were performed with migec v1.2.7. Using mixcr v2.1.11, UMI consensuses were aligned to TRA and TRB V and J templates and then assembled into clonotypes. Clonotypes were classified as expanded or contracted when called significant by both edgeR and NoisET, with noise models trained on biological replicates. For edgeR calls, the cutoffs were a false discovery rate-adjusted p below 0.01 and a log2 fold-change threshold of 1. PCA with hierarchical clustering of max-normalized trajectories of the 1000 most abundant clonotypes was used as exploratory dynamics analysis. Each responding clone was given a CD4 or CD8 phenotype based on the CD4+ and CD8+ repertoires, which had been sequenced separately. TCRdb reprocessed the public reads (quality trimming at Q25 with fastp, clone calling with MiXCR) and kept in-frame beta chains. CDR3 protein duplicates are merged, each entry listing the most common genes and DNA. None of the V and J calls come from the authors' own analysis; TCRdb made them. Recorded for this sample are roughly 170,000 distinct CDR3 sequences; 15% to 20% of them occurred a single time. Approximately 4% of the sample belongs to the ten largest clones.

Ficoll-Paque density gradient centrifugation was the method used to isolate PBMCs. The CDR3 numbers 13 residues from cysteine through phenylalanine. The only DNA kept is the CDR3, 39 bases in frame from the first base. Looking up the germline V gene yields CDR1 KGHSH and CDR2 LQKENI. V loses 2 bases, J loses 5 bases, and the germline ends lie 9 bases apart. The chain links TRBV18 with TRBJ1-2, with the D gene not clear enough to name. The TCR originated in a man younger than 35 who had mild COVID-19 (a few samples of this study predate the infection). The sample titles of this study are shuffled in the database, so cell type and time point are left out; the donor was told from shared clones. Sequenced: PBMCs or a T cell subset sorted from them (not recorded which). The DNA sequence reads TGTGCCAGCTCACCAGAAGGCCAATATGGCTACACCTTC. It specifies CASSPEGQYGYTF.